The 12 T cell receptor beta chains given below trace back to one sample, sequenced in a study of shared clonotypes between healthy human individuals. The method was immunoSEQ multiplex PCR; TCRdb's version includes in-frame clones alone and lacks a portion of them. The sample has about 2.4 million clones, roughly 93% seen once. Source material: naive CD4+ T cells from PBMCs. Indicated subset: CD45RA+ positively selected. The receptor source for this set is a young man in good health. Some clones in this sample may be carry-over from other donors' samples.

The chain carries TRBV5-1 and TRBJ2-5; D unclear. CDR3 length: 12 amino acids. In germline, CDR1 is SGHRS, CDR2 YFSETQ. V was pared by 0 bases and J by 7 bases, with 7 bases between. The CDR3 bases are TGCGCCAGCAGCTTGGAGGTGGGGACCCAGTACTTC. It yields the protein CASSLEVGTQYF.

The chain recombines TRBV7-2 with TRBJ1-2; 10 bases line up with TRBD1. CDR1 SGHTA and CDR2 FQGNSA come from the germline V gene. V gave up 5 bases and J gave up 7 bases; unmatched junction bases: 7. The CDR3 sequence is 14 residues long. The CDR3 protein is CASSLRQGAIGYTF. CDR3 nucleotide sequence: TGTGCCAGCAGCCTCCGACAGGGGGCAATTGGCTACACCTTC.

With regard to this clone: Other DNA sequences within the sample encode an identical CDR3. The chain combines TRBV28 with TRBJ2-7; TRBD2 aligns across 8 bases. This CDR3 region has 16 residues. CDR1 is MDHEN and CDR2 is SYDVKM in the germline V gene. Trimming took 6 bases from V and 0 from J; bases not matched to a gene: 10. CDR3 region: CASRVSGKSYSYEQYF. The CDR3, as DNA: TGTGCCAGCAGGGTTAGCGGGAAAAGCTACTCCTACGAGCAGTACTTC. Drawing the rest from reference TRBV28 and TRBJ2-7, the complete variable domain is DVKVTQSSRYLVKRTGEKVFLECVQDMDHENMFWYRQDPGLGLRLIYFSYDVKMKEKGDIPEGYSVSREKKERFSLILESASTNQTSMYLCASRVSGKSYSYEQYFGPGTRLTVT.

The genes are TRBV28 and TRBJ2-2, with D perhaps matching TRBD1 (5 bases). Trimming cost V 2 bases and J 1 base, with 8 bases left between them. Per germline, CDR1 MDHEN and CDR2 SYDVKM. CDR3 length: 15 amino acids. The CDR3: CASSLAGMNTGELFF. DNA for the CDR3: TGTGCCAGCAGTTTAGCAGGGATGAACACCGGGGAGCTGTTTTTT. Based on the CDR3 plus reference TRBV28 and TRBJ2-2, the full variable domain is DVKVTQSSRYLVKRTGEKVFLECVQDMDHENMFWYRQDPGLGLRLIYFSYDVKMKEKGDIPEGYSVSREKKERFSLILESASTNQTSMYLCASSLAGMNTGELFFGEGSRLTVL.

CDR3: CASSPRSSGDQETQYF. In nucleotides, the CDR3 is TGTGCCAGCAGCCCCCGATCTAGCGGAGACCAAGAGACCCAGTACTTC. V and J are TRBV9 and TRBJ2-5; TRBD2 matches at 7 bases. CDR3 length: 16 amino acids. Germline trimming cut 4 bases from V and 0 bases from J; bases unmatched to any gene: 9. Germline V gene sequence: CDR1 SGDLS, CDR2 YYNGEE.

The gene calls are TRBV18 and TRBJ2-3, with D perhaps TRBD1 or TRBD2 (6 bases each). The V end lost 3 bases, the J end lost 2 bases, and 12 bases lay between the germline ends. This CDR3 contains 15 residues. Germline CDR1 KGHSH, CDR2 LQKENI. The CDR3 reads CASSPLPGATDTQYF. In DNA, the CDR3 is TGTGCCAGCTCACCGCTTCCGGGGGCCACAGATACGCAGTATTTT.

The rearrangement joins TRBV6-5 to TRBJ1-3; TRBD1 aligns across 9 bases. Germline V CDR1 and CDR2: MNHEY, SVGAGI. V was pared by 6 bases and J by 6 bases, with 9 bases of the junction left unmatched. This CDR3 spans 15 amino acids. The DNA for the CDR3 is TGTGCCAGCAGCCCGTCGGACAGGGGAGCAAACACCATATATTTT. It translates to CASSPSDRGANTIYF.

The rearrangement links TRBV5-1 to TRBJ2-1; 12 nucleotides line up with TRBD2. V trimming: 3 bases; J trimming: 6 bases; junction bases outside the gene matches: 13. From germline, CDR1 is SGHRS and CDR2 YFSETQ. This CDR3 has 18 residues. CDR3 nucleotides: TGCGCCAGCAGCTCCATTCCCTTTCTAGCGGGAGGGTTCAATGAGCAGTTCTTC. This translates into CASSSIPFLAGGFNEQFF.

This chain connects TRBV6-1 to TRBJ2-7, with 15 bases identical to TRBD2. V dropped 6 bases and J dropped 5; count of bases not matched to a gene: 5. The CDR3 sequence is 15 residues long. CDR1 and CDR2 (germline): MNHNS, SASEGT. CDR3 sequence (DNA): TGTGCCAGCAGGGCCGGGACTAGCGGGAGGAACGAGCAGTACTTC. Translated, it gives CASRAGTSGRNEQYF.

The chain uses TRBV6-6 and TRBJ1-4; no reliable D call. CDR1 MNHNY and CDR2 SVGAGI come from the germline V gene (reference sequence). This CDR3 is built from 15 residues. V was clipped by 2 bases and J by 4 bases, with 11 bases between them. This chain's CDR3 is CASSYHGSGNEKLFF. The CDR3 DNA is TGTGCCAGCAGTTACCATGGGTCCGGTAATGAAAAACTGTTTTTT.

V is TRBV27 and J is TRBJ2-6; D is perhaps TRBD1 (6 bases). V shed 7 bases and J shed 0 bases, with 19 bases lying between them. The germline CDR1 and CDR2 sequences are MNHEY and SMNVEV (reference sequence). The CDR3 covers 18 residues. CDR3 DNA: TGTGCCAGCACCAACCTACAGGGTTTCAGCTCTGGGGCCAACGTCCTGACTTTC. Translated: CASTNLQGFSSGANVLTF. The whole variable domain, remainder taken from reference TRBV27 and TRBJ2-6, is EAQVTQNPRYLITVTGKKLTVTCSQNMNHEYMSWYRQDPGLGLRQIYYSMNVEVTDKGDVPEGYKVSRKEKRNFPLILESPSPNQTSLYFCASTNLQGFSSGANVLTFGAGSRLTVL.

This chain links TRBV6-1 with TRBJ2-1; no clear D. CDR1 and CDR2 (germline): MNHNS, SASEGT. The CDR3 consists of 12 residues. V was shortened by 4 bases and J by 13 bases, with 14 bases between the two germline ends. The CDR3 region has the DNA TGTGCCAGCAGTGTAGACCAGAGGAAACAGTTCTTC. Encoded protein: CASSVDQRKQFF.